The T cell receptor beta chain under discussion was sequenced for a study of low-dose radiotherapy and immunotherapy resistance in tumors. The V gene's germline CDR1 is MNHNY and CDR2 SVGAGI (reference sequence). The CDR3 sequence is 12 residues long. Trimming removed 5 bases from V and 7 bases from J, with 12 bases in between. By sample share, this clonotype is medium-sized. The time point denotes: after trial treatment. The treatment denotes: LDRT plus nivolumab, ipilimumab, low-dose cyclophosphamide and aspirin (RACIN trial). Gene-specific TRAV and TRBV primers were used for first-strand cDNA, covering alpha and beta chains. TCR amplification ran roughly 20 PCR cycles using constant-region and V-primer adapter primers. TCRdb reanalysed the reads using MiXCR and keeps one entry per CDR3 protein. Of some 40,000 distinct CDR3 sequences listed, less than 25% are singletons.

This rearrangement joins TRBV6-6 to TRBJ2-7; D unclear. The starting material was PBMCs, obtained after low-dose radiotherapy plus immunotherapy. The sequence derives from a female donor with ovarian cancer. The CDR3 DNA sequence: TGTGCCAGCAGTGGGGTGTACAGAGAGCAGTACTTC. Residues: CASSGVYREQYF.